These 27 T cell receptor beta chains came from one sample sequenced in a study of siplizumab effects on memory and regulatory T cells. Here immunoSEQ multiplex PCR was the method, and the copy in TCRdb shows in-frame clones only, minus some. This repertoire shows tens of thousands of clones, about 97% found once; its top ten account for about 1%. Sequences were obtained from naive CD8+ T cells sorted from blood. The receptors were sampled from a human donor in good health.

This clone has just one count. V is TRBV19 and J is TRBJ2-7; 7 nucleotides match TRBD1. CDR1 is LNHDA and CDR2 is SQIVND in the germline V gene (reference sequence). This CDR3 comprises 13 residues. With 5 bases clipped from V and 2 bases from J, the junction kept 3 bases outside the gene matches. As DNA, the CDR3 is TGTGCCAGTAGTGAGGGACAGACCTACGAGCAGTACTTC. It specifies CASSEGQTYEQYF.

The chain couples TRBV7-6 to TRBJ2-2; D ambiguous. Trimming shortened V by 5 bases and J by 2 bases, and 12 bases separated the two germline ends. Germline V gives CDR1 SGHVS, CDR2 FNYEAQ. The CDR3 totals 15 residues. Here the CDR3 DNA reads TGTGCCAGCAGCCCCATGGCTAGTAACACCGGGGAGCTGTTTTTT. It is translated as CASSPMASNTGELFF.

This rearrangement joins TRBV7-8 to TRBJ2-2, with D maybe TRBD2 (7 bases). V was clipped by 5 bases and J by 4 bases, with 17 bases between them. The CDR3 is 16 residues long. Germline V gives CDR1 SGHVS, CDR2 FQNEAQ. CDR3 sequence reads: CASSPVGGGSTGELFF. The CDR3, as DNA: TGTGCCAGCAGCCCTGTAGGGGGAGGGAGCACCGGGGAGCTGTTTTTT. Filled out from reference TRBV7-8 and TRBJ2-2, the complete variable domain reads GAGVSQSPRYKVAKRGQDVALRCDPISGHVSLFWYQQALGQGPEFLTYFQNEAQLDKSGLPSDRFFAERPEGSVSTLKIQRTQQEDSAVYLCASSPVGGGSTGELFFGEGSRLTVL.

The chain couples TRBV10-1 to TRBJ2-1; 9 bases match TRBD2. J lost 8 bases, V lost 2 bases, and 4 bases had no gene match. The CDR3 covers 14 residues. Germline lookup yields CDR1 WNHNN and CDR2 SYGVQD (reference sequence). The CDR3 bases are TGCGCCAGCAGTGAGATAGCGGGAGCCCATGAGCAGTTCTTC. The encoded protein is CASSEIAGAHEQFF.

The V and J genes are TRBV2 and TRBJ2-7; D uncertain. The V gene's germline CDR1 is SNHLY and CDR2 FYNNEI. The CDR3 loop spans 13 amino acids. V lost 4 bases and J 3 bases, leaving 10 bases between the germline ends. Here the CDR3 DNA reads TGTGCCAGCAGTGCTTCGTTATTCTACGAGCAGTACTTC. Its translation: CASSASLFYEQYF. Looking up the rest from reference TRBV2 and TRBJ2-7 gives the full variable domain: EPEVTQTPSHQVTQMGQEVILRCVPISNHLYFYWYRQILGQKVEFLVSFYNNEISEKSEIFDDQFSVERPDGSNFTLKIRSTKLEDSAMYFCASSASLFYEQYFGPGTRLTVT.

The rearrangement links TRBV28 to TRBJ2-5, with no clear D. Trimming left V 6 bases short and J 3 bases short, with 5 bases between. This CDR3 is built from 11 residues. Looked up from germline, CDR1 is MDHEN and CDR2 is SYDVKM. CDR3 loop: CASSYKETQYF. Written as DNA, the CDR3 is TGTGCCAGCAGCTATAAAGAGACCCAGTACTTC.

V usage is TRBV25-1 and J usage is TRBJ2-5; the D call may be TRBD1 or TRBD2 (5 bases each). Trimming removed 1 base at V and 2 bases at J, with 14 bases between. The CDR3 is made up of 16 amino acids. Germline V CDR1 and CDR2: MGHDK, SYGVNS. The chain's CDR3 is CASSELGLGEQETQYF. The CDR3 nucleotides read TGTGCCAGCAGTGAATTGGGTTTGGGGGAACAAGAGACCCAGTACTTC. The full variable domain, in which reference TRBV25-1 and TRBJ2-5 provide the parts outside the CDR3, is EADIYQTPRYLVIGTGKKITLECSQTMGHDKMYWYQQDPGMELHLIHYSYGVNSTEKGDLSSESTVSRIRTEHFPLTLESARPSHTSQYLCASSELGLGEQETQYFGPGTRLLVL.

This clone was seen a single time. The CDR3 spells CASIGSSDTQYF. CDR3 nucleotides: TGTGCCAGTATTGGTAGCTCTGATACGCAGTATTTT. The genes are TRBV19 and TRBJ2-3; D not resolved. The CDR3 covers 12 residues. Trimming shortened V by 7 bases and J by 6 bases, and 11 bases separated the two germline ends. Germline assignment: CDR1 LNHDA and CDR2 SQIVND (reference sequence).

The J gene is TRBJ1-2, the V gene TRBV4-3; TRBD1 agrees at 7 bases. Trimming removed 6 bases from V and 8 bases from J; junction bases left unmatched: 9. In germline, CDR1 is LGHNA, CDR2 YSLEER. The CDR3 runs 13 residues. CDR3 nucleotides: TGCGCCAGCAGTCGACAGGGAAGGGAGGGCTACACCTTC. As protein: CASSRQGREGYTF.

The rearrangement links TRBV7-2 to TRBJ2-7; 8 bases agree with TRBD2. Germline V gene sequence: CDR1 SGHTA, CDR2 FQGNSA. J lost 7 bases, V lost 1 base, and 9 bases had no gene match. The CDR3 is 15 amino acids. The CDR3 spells CASSLGFSGMVEQYF. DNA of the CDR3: TGTGCCAGCAGCTTAGGTTTTAGCGGGATGGTAGAGCAGTACTTC.

Here the CDR3 DNA reads TGTGCCAGCAGTTTAAAGGCAGCCTACGAGCAGTACTTC. Its protein is CASSLKAAYEQYF. The genes are TRBV28 and TRBJ2-7; no definite D call. Germline assignment: CDR1 MDHEN and CDR2 SYDVKM. Trimming took 2 bases from V and 2 from J, leaving 7 bases between them. CDR3 length equals 13 residues. Full variable domain (rest looked up from reference TRBV28 and TRBJ2-7): DVKVTQSSRYLVKRTGEKVFLECVQDMDHENMFWYRQDPGLGLRLIYFSYDVKMKEKGDIPEGYSVSREKKERFSLILESASTNQTSMYLCASSLKAAYEQYFGPGTRLTVT.

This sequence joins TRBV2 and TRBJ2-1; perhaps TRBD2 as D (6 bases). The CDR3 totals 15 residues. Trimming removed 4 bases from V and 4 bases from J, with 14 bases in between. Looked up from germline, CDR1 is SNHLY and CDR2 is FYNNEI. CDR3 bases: TGTGCCAGCAGTGTCGGGTCACTAGCTTACAATGAGCAGTTCTTC. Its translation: CASSVGSLAYNEQFF.

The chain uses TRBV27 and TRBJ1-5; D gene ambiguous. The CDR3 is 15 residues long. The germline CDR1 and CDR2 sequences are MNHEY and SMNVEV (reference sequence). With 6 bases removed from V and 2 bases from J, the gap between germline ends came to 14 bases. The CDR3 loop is CASSFVMDGNQPQHF. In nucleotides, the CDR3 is TGTGCCAGCAGCTTTGTGATGGATGGCAATCAGCCCCAGCATTTT.

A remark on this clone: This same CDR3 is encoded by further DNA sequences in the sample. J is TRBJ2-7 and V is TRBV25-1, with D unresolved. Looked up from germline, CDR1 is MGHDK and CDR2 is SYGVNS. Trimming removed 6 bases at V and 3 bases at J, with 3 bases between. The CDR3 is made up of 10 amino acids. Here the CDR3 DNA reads TGTGCCAGCAGCGACTACGAGCAGTACTTC. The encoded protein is CASSDYEQYF.

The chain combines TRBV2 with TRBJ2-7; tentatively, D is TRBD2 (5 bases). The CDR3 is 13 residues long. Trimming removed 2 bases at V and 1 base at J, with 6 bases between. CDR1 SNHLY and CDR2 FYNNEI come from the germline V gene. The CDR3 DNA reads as TGTGCCAGCAGTGAATCGGGGTCCTACGAGCAGTACTTC. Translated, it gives CASSESGSYEQYF.

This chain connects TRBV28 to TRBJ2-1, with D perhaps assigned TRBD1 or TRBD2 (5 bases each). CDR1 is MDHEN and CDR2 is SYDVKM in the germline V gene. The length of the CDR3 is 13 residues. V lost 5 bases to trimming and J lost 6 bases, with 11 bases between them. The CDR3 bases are TGTGCCAGCAGTGCCGGGACGCCCAATGAGCAGTTCTTC. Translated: CASSAGTPNEQFF.

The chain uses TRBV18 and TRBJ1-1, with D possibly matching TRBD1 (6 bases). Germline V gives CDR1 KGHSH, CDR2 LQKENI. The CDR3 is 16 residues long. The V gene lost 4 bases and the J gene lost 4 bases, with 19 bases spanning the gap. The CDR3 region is CASSRDYRGRRTEAFF. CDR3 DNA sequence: TGTGCCAGCTCACGAGACTACCGGGGGCGCCGCACTGAAGCTTTCTTT.

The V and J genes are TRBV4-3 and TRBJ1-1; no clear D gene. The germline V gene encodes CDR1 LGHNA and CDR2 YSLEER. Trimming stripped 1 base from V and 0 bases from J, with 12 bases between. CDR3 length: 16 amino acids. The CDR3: CASSQGLRPLNTEAFF. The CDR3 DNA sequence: TGCGCCAGCAGCCAAGGTTTGAGGCCCTTGAACACTGAAGCTTTCTTT.

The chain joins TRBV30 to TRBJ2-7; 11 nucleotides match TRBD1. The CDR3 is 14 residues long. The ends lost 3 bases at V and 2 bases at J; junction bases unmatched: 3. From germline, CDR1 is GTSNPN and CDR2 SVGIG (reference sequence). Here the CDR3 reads CAWSGTGGTYEQYF. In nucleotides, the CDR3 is TGTGCCTGGAGCGGGACAGGGGGAACCTACGAGCAGTACTTC.

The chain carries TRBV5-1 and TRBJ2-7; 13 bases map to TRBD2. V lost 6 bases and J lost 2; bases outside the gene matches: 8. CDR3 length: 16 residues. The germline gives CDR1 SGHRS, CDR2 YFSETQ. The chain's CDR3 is CASTLKGLAGTYEQYF. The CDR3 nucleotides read TGCGCCAGCACCCTAAAGGGACTAGCGGGAACCTACGAGCAGTACTTC.

The CDR3 loop reads CSARGTYTEAFF. The CDR3 DNA is TGCAGCGCCAGGGGCACTTACACTGAAGCTTTCTTT. J is TRBJ1-1 and V is TRBV29-1; perhaps TRBD1 as D (6 bases). This CDR3 has 12 amino acids. Trimming removed 7 bases from V and 3 bases from J, with 12 bases in between. The germline V gene encodes CDR1 SQVTM and CDR2 ANQGSEA. The complete variable domain, with remaining parts taken from reference TRBV29-1 and TRBJ1-1, reads SAVISQKPSRDICQRGTSLTIQCQVDSQVTMMFWYRQQPGQSLTLIATANQGSEATYESGFVIDKFPISRPNLTFSTLTVSNMSPEDSSIYLCSARGTYTEAFFGQGTRLTVV.

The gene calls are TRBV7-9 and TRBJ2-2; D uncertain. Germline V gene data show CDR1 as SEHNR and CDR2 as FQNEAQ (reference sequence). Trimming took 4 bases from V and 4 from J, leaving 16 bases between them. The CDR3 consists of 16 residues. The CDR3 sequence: CASSYSGQPRTGELFF. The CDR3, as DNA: TGTGCCAGCAGCTACTCCGGGCAGCCCCGCACCGGGGAGCTGTTTTTT.

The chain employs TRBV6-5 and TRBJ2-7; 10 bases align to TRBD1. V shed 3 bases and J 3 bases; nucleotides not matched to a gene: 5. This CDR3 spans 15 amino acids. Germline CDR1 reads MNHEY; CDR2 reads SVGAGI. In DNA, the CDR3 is TGTGCCAGCAGTTATGCGGACAGGGGGATCTACGAGCAGTACTTC. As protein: CASSYADRGIYEQYF.

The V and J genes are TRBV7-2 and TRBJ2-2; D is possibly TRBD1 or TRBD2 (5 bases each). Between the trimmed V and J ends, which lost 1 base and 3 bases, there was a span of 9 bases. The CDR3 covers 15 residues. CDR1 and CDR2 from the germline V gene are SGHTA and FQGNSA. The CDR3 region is CASSLEWGYTGELFF. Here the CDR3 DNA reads TGTGCCAGCAGCTTAGAATGGGGGTACACCGGGGAGCTGTTTTTT.

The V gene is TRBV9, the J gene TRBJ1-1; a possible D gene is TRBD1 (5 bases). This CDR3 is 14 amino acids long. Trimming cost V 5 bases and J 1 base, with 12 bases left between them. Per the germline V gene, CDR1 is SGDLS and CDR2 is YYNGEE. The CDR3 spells CASSGVGANTEAFF. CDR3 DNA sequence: TGTGCCAGCAGTGGTGTCGGGGCGAACACTGAAGCTTTCTTT.

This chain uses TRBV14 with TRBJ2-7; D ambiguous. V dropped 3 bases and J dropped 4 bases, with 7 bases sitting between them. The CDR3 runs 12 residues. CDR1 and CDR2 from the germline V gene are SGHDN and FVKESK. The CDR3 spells CASSHVLYEQYF. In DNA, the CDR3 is TGTGCCAGCAGCCATGTACTTTACGAGCAGTACTTC.

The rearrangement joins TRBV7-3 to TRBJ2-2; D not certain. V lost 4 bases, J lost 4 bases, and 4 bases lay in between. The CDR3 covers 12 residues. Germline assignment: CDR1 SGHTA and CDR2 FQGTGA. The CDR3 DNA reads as TGTGCCAGCAGCTACCTCACCGGGGAGCTGTTTTTT. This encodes CASSYLTGELFF.